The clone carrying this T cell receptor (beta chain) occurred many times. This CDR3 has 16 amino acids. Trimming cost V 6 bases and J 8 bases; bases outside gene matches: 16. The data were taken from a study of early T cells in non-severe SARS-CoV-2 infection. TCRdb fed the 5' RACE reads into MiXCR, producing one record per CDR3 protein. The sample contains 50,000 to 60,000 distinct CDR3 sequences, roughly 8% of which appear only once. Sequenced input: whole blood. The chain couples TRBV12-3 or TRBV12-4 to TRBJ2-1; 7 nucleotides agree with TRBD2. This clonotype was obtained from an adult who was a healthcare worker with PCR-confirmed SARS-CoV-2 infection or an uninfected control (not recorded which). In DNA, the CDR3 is TGTGCCAGCAGCCTGGCCGATACTAGCGCGGTCGATGAGCAGTTCTTC. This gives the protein CASSLADTSAVDEQFF.